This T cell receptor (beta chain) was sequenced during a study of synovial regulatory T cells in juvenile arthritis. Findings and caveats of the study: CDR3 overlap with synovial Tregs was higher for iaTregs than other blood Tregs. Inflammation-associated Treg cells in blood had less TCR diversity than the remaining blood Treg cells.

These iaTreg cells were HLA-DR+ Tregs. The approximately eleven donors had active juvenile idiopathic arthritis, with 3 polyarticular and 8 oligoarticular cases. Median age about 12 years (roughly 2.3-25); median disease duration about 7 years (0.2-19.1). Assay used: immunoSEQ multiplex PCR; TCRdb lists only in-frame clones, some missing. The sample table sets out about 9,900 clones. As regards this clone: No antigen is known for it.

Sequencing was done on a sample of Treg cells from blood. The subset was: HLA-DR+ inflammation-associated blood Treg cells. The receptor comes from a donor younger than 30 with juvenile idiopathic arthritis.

The CDR3 region is CASSLDGQGESGANVLTF. This chain links TRBV5-1 with TRBJ2-6; TCRdb reports TRBD1, a call that lacks DNA to check it against. In germline, CDR1 is SGHRS, CDR2 YFSETQ. CDR3 length: 18 residues. The DNA sequence is not available.